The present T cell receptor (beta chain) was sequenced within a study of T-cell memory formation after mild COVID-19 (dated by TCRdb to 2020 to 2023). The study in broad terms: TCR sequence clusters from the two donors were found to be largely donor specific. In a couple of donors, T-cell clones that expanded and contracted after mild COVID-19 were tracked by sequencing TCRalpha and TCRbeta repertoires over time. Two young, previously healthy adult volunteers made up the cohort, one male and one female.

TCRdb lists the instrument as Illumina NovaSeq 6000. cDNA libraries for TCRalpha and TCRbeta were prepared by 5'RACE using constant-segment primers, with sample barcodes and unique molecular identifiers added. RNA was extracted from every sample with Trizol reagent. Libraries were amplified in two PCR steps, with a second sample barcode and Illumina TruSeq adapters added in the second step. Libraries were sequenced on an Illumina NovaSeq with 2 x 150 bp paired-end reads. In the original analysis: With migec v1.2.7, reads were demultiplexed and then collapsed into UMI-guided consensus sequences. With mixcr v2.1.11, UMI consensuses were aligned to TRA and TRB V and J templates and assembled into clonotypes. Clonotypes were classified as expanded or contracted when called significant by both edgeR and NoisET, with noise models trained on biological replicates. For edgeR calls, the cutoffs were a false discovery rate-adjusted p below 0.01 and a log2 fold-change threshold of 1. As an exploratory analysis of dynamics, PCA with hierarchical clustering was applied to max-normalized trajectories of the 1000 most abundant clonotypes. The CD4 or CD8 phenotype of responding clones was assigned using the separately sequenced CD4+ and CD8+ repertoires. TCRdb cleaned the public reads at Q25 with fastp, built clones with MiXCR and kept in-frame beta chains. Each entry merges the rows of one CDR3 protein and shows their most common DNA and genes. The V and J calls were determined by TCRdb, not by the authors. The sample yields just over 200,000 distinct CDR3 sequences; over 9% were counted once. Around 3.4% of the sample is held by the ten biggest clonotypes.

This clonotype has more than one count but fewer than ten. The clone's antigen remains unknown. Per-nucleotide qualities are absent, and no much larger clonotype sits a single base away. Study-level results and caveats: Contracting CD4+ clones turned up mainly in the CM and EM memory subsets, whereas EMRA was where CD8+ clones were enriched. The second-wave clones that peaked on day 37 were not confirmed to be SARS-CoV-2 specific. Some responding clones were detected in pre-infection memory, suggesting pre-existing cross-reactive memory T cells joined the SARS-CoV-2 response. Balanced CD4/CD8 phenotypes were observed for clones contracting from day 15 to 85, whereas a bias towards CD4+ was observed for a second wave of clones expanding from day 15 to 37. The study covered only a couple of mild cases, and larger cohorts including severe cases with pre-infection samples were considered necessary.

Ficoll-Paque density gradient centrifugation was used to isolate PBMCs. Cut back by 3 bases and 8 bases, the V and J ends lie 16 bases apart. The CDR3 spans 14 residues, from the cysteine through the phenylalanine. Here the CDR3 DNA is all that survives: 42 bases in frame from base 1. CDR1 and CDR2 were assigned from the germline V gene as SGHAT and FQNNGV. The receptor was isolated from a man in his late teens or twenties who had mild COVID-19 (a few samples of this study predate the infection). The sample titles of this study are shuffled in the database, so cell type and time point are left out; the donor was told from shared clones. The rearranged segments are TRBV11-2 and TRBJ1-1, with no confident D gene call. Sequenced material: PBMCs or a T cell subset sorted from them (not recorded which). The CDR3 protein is CASSFRSPGSEAFF. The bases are TGTGCCAGCAGCTTCCGTTCACCTGGTTCCGAAGCTTTCTTT.